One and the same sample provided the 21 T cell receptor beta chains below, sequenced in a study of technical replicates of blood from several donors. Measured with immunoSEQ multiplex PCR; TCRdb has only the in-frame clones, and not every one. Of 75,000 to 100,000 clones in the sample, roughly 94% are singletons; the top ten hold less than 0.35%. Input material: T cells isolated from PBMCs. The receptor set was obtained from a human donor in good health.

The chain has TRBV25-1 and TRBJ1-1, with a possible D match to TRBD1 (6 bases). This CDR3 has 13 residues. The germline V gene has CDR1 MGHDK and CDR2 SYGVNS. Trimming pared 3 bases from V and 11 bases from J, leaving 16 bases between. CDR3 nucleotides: TGTGCCAGCAGTGATATCTACAGGGAGACCGCTTTCTTT. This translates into CASSDIYRETAFF.

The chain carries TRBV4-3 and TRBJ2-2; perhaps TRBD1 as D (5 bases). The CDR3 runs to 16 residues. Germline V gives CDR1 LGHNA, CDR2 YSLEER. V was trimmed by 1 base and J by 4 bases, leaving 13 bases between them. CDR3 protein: CASSQGTRVLTGELFF. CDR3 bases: TGCGCCAGCAGCCAAGGGACCAGGGTCCTCACCGGGGAGCTGTTTTTT.

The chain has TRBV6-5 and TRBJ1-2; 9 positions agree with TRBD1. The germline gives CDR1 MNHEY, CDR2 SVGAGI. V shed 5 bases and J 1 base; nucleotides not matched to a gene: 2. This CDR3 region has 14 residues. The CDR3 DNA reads TGTGCCAGCAGTCGGGACAGGGTTAACTATGGCTACACCTTC. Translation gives CASSRDRVNYGYTF.

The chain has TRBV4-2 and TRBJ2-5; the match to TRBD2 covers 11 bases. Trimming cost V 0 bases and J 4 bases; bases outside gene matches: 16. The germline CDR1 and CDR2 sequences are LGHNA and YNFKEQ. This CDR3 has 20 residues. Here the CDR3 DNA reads TGTGCCAGCAGCCAAGATTCCCCGGGCCTAGCGGGAGGAGGTTCAGAGACCCAGTACTTC. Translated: CASSQDSPGLAGGGSETQYF.

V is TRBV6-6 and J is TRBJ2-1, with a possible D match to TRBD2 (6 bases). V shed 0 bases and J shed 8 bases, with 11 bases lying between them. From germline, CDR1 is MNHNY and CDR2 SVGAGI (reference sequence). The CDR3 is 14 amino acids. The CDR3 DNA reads TGTGCCAGCAGTTACTCGGGAGGAATTCATGAGCAGTTCTTC. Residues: CASSYSGGIHEQFF.

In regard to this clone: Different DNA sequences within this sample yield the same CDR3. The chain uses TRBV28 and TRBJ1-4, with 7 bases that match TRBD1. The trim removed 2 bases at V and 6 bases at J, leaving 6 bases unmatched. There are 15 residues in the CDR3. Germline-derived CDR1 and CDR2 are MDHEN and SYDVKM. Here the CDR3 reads CASSLGGRGDEKLFF. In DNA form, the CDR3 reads TGTGCCAGCAGTTTAGGAGGCAGGGGGGATGAAAAACTGTTTTTT.

The CDR3 sequence: CATSSAAISYEQYF. DNA of the CDR3: TGTGCCACCAGCAGTGCGGCTATTTCCTACGAGCAGTACTTC. The chain employs TRBV15 and TRBJ2-7, with D unresolved. V was pared by 3 bases and J by 1 base, with 10 bases between. Per germline, CDR1 LNHNV and CDR2 YYDKDF (reference sequence). CDR3 length equals 14 residues. Complete variable domain (other parts from reference TRBV15 and TRBJ2-7): DAMVIQNPRYQVTQFGKPVTLSCSQTLNHNVMYWYQQKSSQAPKLLFHYYDKDFNNEADTPDNFQSRRPNTSFCFLDIRSPGLGDTAMYLCATSSAAISYEQYFGPGTRLTVT.

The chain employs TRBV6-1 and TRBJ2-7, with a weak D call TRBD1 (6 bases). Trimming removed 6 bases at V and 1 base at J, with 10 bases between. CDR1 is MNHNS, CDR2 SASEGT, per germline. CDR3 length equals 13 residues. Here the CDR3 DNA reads TGTGCCAGCAGACCCGGACAGTCCTACGAGCAGTACTTC. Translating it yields CASRPGQSYEQYF.

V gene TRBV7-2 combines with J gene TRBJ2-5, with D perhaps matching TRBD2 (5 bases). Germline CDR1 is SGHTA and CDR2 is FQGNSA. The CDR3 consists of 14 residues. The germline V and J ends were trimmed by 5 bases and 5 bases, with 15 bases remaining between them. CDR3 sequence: CASSPPGKGETQYF. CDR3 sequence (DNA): TGTGCCAGCAGCCCGCCGGGGAAAGGGGAGACCCAGTACTTC.

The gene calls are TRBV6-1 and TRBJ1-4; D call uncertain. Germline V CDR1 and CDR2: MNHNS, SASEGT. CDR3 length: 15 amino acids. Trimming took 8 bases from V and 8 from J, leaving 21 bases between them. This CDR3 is CASSPGRREVEKLFF. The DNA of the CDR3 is TGTGCCAGCTCCCCCGGCCGGAGGGAGGTCGAAAAACTGTTTTTT.

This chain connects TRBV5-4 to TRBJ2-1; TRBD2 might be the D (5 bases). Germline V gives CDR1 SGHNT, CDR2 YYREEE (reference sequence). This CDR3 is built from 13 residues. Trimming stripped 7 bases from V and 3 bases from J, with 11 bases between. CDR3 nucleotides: TGTGCCAGCGAGGGAGAAATCTACAATGAGCAGTTCTTC. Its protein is CASEGEIYNEQFF.

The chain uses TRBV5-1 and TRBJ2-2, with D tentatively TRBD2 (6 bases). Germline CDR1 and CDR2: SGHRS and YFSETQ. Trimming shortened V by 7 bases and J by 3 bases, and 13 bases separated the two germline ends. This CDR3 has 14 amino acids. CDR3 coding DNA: TGCGCCAGCTCTAACCCGGGGGACACCGGGGAGCTGTTTTTT. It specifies CASSNPGDTGELFF.

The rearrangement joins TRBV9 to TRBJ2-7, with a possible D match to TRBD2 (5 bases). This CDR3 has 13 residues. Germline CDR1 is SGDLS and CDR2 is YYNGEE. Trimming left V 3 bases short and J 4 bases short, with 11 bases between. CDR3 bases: TGTGCCAGCAGCGAGGAAGGGAGATACGAGCAGTACTTC. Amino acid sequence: CASSEEGRYEQYF.

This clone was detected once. CDR3 sequence reads: CASSPKRQGYYEQYF. The CDR3 bases are TGTGCCAGTAGCCCTAAGAGGCAGGGCTACTACGAGCAGTACTTC. This chain connects TRBV19 to TRBJ2-7; weak D call: TRBD1 (5 bases). The V end lost 6 bases, the J end lost 3 bases, and 18 bases lay between the germline ends. Germline V gene data show CDR1 as LNHDA and CDR2 as SQIVND (reference sequence). The CDR3 covers 15 residues.

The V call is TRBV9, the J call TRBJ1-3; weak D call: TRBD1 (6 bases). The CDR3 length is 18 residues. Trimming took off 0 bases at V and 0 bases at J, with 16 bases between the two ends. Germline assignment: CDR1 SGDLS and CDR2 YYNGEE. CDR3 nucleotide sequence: TGTGCCAGCAGCGTAGACACCCCGGGGGGCCCCTCTGGAAACACCATATATTTT. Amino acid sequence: CASSVDTPGGPSGNTIYF.

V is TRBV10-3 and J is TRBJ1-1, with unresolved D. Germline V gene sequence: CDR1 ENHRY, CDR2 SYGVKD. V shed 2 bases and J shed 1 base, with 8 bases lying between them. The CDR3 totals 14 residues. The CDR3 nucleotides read TGTGCCATCAGTGAGCGACACTGGAACACTGAAGCTTTCTTT. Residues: CAISERHWNTEAFF.

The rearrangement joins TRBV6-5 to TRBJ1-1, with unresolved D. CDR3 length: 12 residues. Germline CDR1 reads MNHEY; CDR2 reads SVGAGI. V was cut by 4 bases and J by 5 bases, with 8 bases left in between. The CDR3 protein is CASSSSGTEAFF. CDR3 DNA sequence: TGTGCCAGCAGTTCTAGTGGAACTGAAGCTTTCTTT.

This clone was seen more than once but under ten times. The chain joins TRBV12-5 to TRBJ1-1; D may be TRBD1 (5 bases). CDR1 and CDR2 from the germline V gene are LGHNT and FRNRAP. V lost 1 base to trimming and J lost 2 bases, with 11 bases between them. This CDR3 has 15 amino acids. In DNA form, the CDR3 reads TGTGCTAGTGGTTTGGACAGGAGTAGTAACACTGAAGCTTTCTTT. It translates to CASGLDRSSNTEAFF.

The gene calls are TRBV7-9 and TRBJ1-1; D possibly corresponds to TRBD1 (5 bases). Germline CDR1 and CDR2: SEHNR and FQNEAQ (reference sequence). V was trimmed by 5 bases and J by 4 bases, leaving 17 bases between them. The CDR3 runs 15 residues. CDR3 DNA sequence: TGTGCCAGCAGCCCCTCCAGGGCTAGGGGCACTGAAGCTTTCTTT. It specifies CASSPSRARGTEAFF.

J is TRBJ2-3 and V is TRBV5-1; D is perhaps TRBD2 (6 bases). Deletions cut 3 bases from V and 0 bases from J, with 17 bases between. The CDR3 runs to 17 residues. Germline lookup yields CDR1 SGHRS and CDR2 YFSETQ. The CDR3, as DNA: TGCGCCAGCAGCTCCTCACTAGTCGGGAGAAGCACAGATACGCAGTATTTT. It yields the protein CASSSSLVGRSTDTQYF. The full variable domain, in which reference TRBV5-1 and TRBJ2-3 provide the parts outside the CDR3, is KAGVTQTPRYLIKTRGQQVTLSCSPISGHRSVSWYQQTPGQGLQFLFEYFSETQRNKGNFPGRFSGRQFSNSRSEMNVSTLELGDSALYLCASSSSLVGRSTDTQYFGPGTRLTVL.

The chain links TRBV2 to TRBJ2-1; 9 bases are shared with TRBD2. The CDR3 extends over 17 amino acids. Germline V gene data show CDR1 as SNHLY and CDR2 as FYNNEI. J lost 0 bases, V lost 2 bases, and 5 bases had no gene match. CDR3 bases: TGTGCCAGCAGTGAATTCACTAGCGGGTTCTCCTACAATGAGCAGTTCTTC. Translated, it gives CASSEFTSGFSYNEQFF.